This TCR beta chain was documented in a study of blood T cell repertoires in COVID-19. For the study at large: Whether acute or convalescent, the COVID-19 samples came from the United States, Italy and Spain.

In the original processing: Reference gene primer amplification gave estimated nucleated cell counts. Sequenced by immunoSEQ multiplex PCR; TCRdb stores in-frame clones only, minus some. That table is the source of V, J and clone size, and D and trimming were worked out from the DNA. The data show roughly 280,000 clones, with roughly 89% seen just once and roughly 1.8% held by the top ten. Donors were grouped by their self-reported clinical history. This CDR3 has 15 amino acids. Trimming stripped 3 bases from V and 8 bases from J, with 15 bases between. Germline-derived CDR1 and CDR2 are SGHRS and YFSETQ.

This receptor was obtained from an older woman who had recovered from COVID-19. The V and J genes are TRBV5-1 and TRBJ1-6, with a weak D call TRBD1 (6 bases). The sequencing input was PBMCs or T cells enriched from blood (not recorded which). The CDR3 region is CASSWGAGDDSPLHF. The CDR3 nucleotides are TGCGCCAGCAGCTGGGGGGCGGGGGACGATTCACCCCTCCACTTT.